The entry below gives a single TCR beta chain sequence along with its context. Antigen specificity is unknown. The same CDR3 is also encoded by other DNA sequences in this sample. CD4+ cell separation produced CD45RA+ naive and CD45RA-negative memory subsets. The data are from a study of shared clonotypes between healthy human individuals. Whole-study context: Participating donors consisted of two women and a few men aged 18 to 49.

Germline V gene lookup returns CDR1 SEHNR and CDR2 FQNEAQ (reference sequence). V gave up 7 bases and J gave up 0 bases, with 13 bases separating them. The CDR3 extends over 15 amino acids. In the authors' methods: Without quality scores, immunoSEQ junctional reads could not be filtered like full-length reads. TCRdb's copy holds only in-frame clones and misses some; the assay was immunoSEQ multiplex PCR. V and J calls and clone size come straight from that table; D and trimming were deduced from the DNA. The sample includes around 1,100,000 clones, around three quarters seen only once; the top ten take approximately 0.9%. Study-wide results and limits: Naive CD4 clonotypes were shared across a handful of donors at roughly 5%.

The sequence was obtained from a man younger than 30 in good health. Some clones in this sample may be carry-over from other donors' samples. Source material: memory CD4+ T cells from PBMCs. Noted subset: CD45RA-negative fraction. The chain joins TRBV7-9 to TRBJ1-5; D might be TRBD1 (5 bases). The CDR3 sequence is CASTRGGNSNQPQHF. For the CDR3, the DNA is TGTGCCAGCACCCGGGGGGGGAATAGCAATCAGCCCCAGCATTTT.